This T cell receptor (beta chain) was observed in a study of Ad26.COV2.S vaccination and SARS-CoV-2 variants. Looking at the study overall: Donor was in the COV1001 Ad26.COV2.S trial arm. Once, or twice with 56 days between doses, Ad26.COV2.S was given intramuscularly.

Clones were read by immunoSEQ multiplex PCR, and TCRdb kept only the in-frame ones, dropping some. This sample carries 400,000 to 450,000 clones, 90% of them seen once, and the ten largest clones take roughly 4%. Treatment given: some 19 received Ad26.COV2.S at low or high dose, single or two shots; roughly five received placebo; per-sample allocation not given. Sample collection was performed on day 63 after the first vaccine or placebo injection. Vaccine was an Ad26 vector expressing Wuhan-strain SARS-CoV-2 spike. This CDR3 is built from 12 residues. The V gene's germline CDR1 is SGHDT and CDR2 YYEEEE. Trimming pared 0 bases from V and 11 bases from J, leaving 11 bases between.

The material was peripheral blood, obtained in a trial of Ad26.COV2.S vaccine versus placebo. The sequence was obtained from a person between 18 and 65 years old who received the Ad26.COV2.S COVID-19 vaccine or a placebo. The V gene is TRBV5-6, the J gene TRBJ1-1; D may be TRBD1 (5 bases). CDR3 DNA: TGTGCCAGCAGCTTGGGGGCTGGGACCGCTTTCTTT. The encoded protein is CASSLGAGTAFF.